This TCR beta chain came from a study of T cells in Graves' hyperthyroidism and ophthalmopathy. The CDR3 runs to 15 residues. Germline CDR1 LNHNV, CDR2 YYDKDF (reference sequence). The ends were cut back, 4 bases at V and 3 bases at J, with 15 bases in the middle. Amplification yielded TCR beta CDR3 regions, with RNA transcripts as the source. HTBI primers were employed in a first-round RT-PCR of the TCR CDR3. MiXCR, applied by TCRdb to the multiplex PCR reads, yields one record per CDR3 protein. The top ten clones hold more than 7% of a sample with 500,000 to 600,000 distinct CDR3 sequences, about 45% of them seen once. In regard to this clonotype: The antigen remains undetermined.

Whole-study findings and limits: Clonotypes that were expanded in thyroid above 0.001 mostly appeared in blood too.

Recently diagnosed hyperthyroidism of less than 2 months' duration affected patients aged 18 to 65. The source material was peripheral blood or thyroid tissue (not recorded which). This receptor was taken from a woman between 18 and 29 years old with Graves' hyperthyroidism. This rearrangement joins TRBV15 to TRBJ2-5; tentatively, D is TRBD2 (6 bases). The CDR3 reads CATSKEQPSEETQYF. DNA of the CDR3: TGTGCCACCAGCAAAGAACAGCCTAGCGAAGAGACCCAGTACTTC.